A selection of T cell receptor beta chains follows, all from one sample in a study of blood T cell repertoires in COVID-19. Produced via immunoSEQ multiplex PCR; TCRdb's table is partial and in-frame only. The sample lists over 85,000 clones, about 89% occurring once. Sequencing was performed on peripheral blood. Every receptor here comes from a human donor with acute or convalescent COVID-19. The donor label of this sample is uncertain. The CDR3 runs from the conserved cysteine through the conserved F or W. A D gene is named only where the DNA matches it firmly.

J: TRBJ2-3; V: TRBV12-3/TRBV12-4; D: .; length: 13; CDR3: CASSLPGTDTQYF
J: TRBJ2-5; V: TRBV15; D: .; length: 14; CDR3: CATSRVGRGETQYF
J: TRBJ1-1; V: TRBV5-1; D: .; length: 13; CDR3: CASTRVPNTEAFF
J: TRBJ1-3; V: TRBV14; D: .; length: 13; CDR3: CASSLTVGNTIYF
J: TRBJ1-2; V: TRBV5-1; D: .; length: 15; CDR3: CASSYPEGGNYGYTF
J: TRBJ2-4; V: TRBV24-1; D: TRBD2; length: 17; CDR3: CATSDSGREGAKNIQYF
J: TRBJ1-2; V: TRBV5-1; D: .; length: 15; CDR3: CASSLGEGANYGYTF
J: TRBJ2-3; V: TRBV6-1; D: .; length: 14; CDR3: CASSEVGPGDTQYF
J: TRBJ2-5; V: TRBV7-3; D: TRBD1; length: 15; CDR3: CASSSTGVGQETQYF
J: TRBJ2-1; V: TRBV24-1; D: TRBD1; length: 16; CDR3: CATSEPGQGTHNEQFF
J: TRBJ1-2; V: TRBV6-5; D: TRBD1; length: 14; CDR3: CASGPDRENYGYTF
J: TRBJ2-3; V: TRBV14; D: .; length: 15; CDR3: CASSQEGPLTDTQYF
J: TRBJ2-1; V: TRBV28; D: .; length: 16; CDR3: CASSTQGSSSYNEQFF
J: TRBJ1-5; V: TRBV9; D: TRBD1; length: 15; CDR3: CASSVGDRGSQPQHF
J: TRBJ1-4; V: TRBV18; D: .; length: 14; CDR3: CASSSSDILEKLFF
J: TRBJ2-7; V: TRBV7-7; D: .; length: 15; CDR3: CASSLRTGGIYEQYF
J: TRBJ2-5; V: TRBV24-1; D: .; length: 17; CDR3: CATSEGIGGLDRETQYF
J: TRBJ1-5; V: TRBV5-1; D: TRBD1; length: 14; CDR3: CASSTTGVEQPQHF
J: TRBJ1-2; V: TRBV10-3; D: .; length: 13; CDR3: CAIRETANYGYTF
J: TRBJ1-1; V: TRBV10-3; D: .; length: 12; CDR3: CAISDGTPEAFF
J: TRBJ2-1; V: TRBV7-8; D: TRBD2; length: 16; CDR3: CASSLGLAGAYNEQFF
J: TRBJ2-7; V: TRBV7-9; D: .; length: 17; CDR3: CASTLDLITSSSYEQYF
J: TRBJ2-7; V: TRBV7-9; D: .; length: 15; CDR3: CASSLRSGETYEQYF
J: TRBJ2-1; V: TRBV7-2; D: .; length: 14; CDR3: CASSLDREGNEQFF
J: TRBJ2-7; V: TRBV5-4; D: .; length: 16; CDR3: CASSLVPGTFSYEQYF
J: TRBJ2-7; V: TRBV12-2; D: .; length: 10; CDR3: CASRLAEGLF
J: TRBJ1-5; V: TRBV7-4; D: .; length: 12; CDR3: CARRGGIQPQHF
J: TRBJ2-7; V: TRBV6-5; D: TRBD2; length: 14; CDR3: CASSGWGGYYEQYF
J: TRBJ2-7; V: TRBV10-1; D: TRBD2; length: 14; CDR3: CASRGTSAPYEQYF
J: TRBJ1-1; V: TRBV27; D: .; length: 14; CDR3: CASVSGGANTEAFF
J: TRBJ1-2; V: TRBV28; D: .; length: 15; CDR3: CASTPPGLSGYGYTF
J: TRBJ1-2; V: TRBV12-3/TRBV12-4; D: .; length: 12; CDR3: CASSYWNYGYTF
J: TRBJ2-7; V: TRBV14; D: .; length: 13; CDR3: CASSRTERYEQYF
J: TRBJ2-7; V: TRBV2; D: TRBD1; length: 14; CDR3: CASERPGQGYEQYF
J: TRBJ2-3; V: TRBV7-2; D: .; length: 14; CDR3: CASSLISPLDTQYF